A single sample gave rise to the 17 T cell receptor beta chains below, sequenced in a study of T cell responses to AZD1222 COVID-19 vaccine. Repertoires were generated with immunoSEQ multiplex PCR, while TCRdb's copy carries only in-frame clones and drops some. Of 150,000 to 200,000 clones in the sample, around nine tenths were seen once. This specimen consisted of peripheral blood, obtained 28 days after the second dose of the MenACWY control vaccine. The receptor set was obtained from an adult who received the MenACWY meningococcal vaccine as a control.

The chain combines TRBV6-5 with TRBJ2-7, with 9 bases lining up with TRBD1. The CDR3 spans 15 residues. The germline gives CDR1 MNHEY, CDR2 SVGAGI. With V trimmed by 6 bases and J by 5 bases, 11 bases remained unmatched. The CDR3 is CASRPGTGNENEQYF. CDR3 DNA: TGTGCCAGCAGGCCAGGGACAGGGAATGAGAACGAGCAGTACTTC.

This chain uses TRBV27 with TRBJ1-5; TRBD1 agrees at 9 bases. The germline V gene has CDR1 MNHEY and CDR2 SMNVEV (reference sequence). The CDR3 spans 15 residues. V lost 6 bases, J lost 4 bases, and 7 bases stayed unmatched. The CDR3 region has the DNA TGTGCCAGCAGGCCGCGGGACAGGGCGAATCAGCCCCAGCATTTT. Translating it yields CASRPRDRANQPQHF.

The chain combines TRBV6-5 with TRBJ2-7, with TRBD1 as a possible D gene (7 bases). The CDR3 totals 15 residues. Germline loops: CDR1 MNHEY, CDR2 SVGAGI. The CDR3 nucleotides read TGTGCACAGGGGACGGGGGTCGCAAGGTCCTACGAGCAGTACTTC. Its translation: CAQGTGVARSYEQYF.

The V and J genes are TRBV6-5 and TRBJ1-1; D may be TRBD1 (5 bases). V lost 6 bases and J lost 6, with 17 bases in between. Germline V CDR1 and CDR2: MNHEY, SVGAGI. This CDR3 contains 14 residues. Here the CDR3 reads CASREFPGAAEAFF. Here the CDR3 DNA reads TGTGCCAGCAGAGAGTTCCCCGGGGCCGCTGAAGCTTTCTTT.

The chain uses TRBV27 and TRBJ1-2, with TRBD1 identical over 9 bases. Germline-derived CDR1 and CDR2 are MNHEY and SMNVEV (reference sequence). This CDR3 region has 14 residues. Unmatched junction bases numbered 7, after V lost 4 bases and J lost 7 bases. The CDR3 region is CASSSIQGAGGYTF. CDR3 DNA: TGTGCCAGCAGTTCCATACAGGGGGCGGGTGGCTACACCTTC.

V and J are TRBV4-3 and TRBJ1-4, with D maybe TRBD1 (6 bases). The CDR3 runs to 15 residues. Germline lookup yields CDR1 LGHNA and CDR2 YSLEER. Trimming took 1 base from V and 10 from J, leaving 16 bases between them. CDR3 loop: CASSQGGDRKAKLFF. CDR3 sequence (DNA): TGCGCCAGCAGCCAAGGAGGCGACAGGAAGGCAAAACTGTTTTTT.

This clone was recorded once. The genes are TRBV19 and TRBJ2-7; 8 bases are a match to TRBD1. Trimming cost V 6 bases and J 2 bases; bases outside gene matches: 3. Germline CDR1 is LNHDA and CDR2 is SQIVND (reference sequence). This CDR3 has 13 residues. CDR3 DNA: TGTGCCAGTAGGGACAGGGTGACCTACGAGCAGTACTTC. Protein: CASRDRVTYEQYF.

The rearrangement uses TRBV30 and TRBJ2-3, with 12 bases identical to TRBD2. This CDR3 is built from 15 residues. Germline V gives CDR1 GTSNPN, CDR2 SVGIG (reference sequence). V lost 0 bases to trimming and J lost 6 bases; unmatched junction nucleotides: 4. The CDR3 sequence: CAWSVGLAGFDTQYF. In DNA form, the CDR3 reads TGTGCCTGGAGTGTAGGACTAGCGGGATTTGATACGCAGTATTTT.

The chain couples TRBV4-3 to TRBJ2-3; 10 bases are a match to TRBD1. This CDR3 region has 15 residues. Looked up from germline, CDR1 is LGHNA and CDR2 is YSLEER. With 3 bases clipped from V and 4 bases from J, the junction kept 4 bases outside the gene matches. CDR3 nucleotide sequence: TGCGCCAGCAGCCAGGGGACAGGGGACTCAGATACGCAGTATTTT. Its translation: CASSQGTGDSDTQYF.

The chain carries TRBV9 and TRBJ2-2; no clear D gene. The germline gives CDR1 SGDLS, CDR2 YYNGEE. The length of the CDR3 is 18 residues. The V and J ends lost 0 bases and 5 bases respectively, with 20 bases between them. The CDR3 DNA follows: TGTGCCAGCAGCGTAGCTATTGGTAGGGTAAGCTCAACCGGGGAGCTGTTTTTT. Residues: CASSVAIGRVSSTGELFF.

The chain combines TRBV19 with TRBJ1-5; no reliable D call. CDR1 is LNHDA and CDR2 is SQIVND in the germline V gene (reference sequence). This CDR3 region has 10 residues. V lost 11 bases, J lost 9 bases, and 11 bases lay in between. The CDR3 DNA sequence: TGTGCCGGCGGGCAATGGCCCCAGCATTTT. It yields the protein CAGGQWPQHF.

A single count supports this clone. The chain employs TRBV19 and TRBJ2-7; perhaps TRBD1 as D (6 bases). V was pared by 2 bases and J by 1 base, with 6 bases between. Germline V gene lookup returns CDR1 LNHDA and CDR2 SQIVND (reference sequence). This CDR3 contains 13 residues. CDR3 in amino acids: CASSIQGSYEQYF. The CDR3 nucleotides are TGTGCCAGTAGTATACAGGGGTCCTACGAGCAGTACTTC.

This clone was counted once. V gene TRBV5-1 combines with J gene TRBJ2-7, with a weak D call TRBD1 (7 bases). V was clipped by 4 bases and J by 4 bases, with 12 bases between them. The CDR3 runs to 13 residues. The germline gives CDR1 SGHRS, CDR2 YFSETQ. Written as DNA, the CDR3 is TGCGCCAGCAGCCCGGGGGACAGTTACGAGCAGTACTTC. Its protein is CASSPGDSYEQYF.

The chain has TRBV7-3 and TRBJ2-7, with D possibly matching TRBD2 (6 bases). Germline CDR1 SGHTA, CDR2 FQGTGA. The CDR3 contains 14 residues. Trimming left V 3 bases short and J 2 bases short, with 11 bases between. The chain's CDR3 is CASSLGAGPYEQYF. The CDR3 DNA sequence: TGTGCCAGCAGCTTGGGAGCGGGTCCCTACGAGCAGTACTTC.

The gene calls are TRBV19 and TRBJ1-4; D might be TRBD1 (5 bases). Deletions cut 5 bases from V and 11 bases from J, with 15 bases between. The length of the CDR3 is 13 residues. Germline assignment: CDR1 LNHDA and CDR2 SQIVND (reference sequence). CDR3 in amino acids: CASSPGDLWKLFF. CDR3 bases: TGTGCCAGTAGTCCGGGGGATTTGTGGAAACTGTTTTTT.

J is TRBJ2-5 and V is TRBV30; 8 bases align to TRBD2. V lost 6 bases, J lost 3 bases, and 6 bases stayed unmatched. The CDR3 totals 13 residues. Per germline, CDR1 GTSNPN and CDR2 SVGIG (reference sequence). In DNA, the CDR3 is TGTGCCTGCAATCCGGGACTAGAAGAGACCCAGTACTTC. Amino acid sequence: CACNPGLEETQYF. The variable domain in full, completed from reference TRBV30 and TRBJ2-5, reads SQTIHQWPATLVQPVGSPLSLECTVEGTSNPNLYWYRQAAGRGLQLLFYSVGIGQISSEVPQNLSASRPQDRQFILSSKKLLLSDSGFYLCACNPGLEETQYFGPGTRLLVL.

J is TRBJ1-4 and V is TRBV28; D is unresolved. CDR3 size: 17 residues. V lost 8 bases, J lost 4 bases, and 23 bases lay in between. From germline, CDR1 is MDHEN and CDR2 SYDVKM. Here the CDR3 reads CASGAPLSSGLNEKLFF. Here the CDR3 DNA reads TGTGCCAGCGGCGCGCCCCTGAGCTCGGGCCTTAATGAAAAACTGTTTTTT.